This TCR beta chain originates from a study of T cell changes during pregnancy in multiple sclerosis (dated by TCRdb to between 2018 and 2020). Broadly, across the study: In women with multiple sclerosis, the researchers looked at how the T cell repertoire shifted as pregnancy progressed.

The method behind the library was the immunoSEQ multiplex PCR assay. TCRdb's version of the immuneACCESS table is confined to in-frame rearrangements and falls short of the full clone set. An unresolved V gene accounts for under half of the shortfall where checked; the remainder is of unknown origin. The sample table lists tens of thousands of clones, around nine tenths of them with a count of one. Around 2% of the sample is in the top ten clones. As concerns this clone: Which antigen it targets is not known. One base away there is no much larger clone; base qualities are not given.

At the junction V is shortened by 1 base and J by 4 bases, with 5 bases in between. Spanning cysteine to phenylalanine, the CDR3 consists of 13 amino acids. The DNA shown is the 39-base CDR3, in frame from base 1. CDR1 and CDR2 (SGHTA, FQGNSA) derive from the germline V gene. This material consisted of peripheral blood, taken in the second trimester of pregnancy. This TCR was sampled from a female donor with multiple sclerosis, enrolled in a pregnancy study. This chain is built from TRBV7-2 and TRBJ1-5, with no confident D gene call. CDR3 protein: CASSLERNQPQHF. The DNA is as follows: TGTGCCAGCAGCTTAGAGAGGAATCAGCCCCAGCATTTT.